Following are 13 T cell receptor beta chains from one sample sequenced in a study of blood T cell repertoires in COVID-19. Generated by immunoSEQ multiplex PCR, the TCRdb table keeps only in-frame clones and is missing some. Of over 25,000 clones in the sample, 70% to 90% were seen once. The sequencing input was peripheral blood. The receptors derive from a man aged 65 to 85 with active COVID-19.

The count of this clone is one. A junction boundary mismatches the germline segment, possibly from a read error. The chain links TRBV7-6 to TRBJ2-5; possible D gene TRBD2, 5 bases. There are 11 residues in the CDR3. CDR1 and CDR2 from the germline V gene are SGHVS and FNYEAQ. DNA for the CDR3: TGTGCCAGCAGCTTACTGGACTCTGCGGACTTC. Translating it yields CASSLLDSADF.

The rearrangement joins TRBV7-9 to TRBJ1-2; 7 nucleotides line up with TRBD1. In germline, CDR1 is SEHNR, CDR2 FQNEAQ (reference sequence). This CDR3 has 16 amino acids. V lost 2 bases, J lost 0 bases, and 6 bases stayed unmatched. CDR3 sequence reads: CASSLRQGGPNYGYTF. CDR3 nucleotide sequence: TGTGCCAGCAGCTTACGACAGGGTGGCCCTAACTATGGCTACACCTTC.

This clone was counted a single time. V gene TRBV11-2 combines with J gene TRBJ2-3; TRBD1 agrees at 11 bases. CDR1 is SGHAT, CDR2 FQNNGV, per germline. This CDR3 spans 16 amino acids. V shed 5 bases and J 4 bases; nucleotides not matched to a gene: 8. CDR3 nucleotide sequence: TGTGCCAGCAGCCGCCGGACAGGGGGCTTCGCAGATACGCAGTATTTT. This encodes CASSRRTGGFADTQYF.

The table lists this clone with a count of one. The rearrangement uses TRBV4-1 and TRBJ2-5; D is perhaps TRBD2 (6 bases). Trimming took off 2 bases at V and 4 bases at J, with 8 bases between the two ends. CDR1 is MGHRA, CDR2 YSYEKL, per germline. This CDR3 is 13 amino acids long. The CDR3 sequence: CASSQWRGETQYF. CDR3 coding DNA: TGCGCCAGCAGCCAATGGAGGGGAGAGACCCAGTACTTC.

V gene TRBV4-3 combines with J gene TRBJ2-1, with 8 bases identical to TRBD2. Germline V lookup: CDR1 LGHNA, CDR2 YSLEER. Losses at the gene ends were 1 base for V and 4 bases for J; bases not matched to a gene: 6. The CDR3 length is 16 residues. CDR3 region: CASSQASAGGYNEQFF. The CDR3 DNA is TGCGCCAGCAGCCAAGCCTCGGCGGGAGGTTACAATGAGCAGTTCTTC.

The CDR3: CASSSTSGSWTGELFF. Here the CDR3 DNA reads TGTGCCAGCAGCTCGACTAGCGGGAGTTGGACCGGGGAGCTGTTTTTT. V and J are TRBV7-2 and TRBJ2-2; 12 bases match TRBD2. The junction had 5 bases not matched to a gene; V was cut back by 4 bases and J by 5 bases. Germline values: CDR1 SGHTA, CDR2 FQGNSA. The CDR3 runs 16 residues.

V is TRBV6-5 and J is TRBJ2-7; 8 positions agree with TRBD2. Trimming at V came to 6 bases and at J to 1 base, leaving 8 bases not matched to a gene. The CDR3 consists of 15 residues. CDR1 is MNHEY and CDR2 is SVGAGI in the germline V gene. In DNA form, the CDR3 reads TGTGCCAGCAGCGTACTAGCGGCTGGATCCTACGAGCAGTACTTC. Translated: CASSVLAAGSYEQYF.

Written as DNA, the CDR3 is TGTGCCAGCAGTTTAATGGGCTCTGGCTACACCTTC. This codes for CASSLMGSGYTF. The genes are TRBV28 and TRBJ1-2; D is undetermined. V was pared by 2 bases and J by 7 bases, with 8 bases between. The germline V gene has CDR1 MDHEN and CDR2 SYDVKM. The CDR3 spans 12 residues.

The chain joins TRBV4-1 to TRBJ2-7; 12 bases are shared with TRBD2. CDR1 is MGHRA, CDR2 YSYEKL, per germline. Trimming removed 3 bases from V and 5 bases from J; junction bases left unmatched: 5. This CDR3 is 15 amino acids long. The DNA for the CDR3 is TGCGCCAGCAGCCAGCTAGCGGGAGGGTCCCACGAGCAGTACTTC. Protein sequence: CASSQLAGGSHEQYF.

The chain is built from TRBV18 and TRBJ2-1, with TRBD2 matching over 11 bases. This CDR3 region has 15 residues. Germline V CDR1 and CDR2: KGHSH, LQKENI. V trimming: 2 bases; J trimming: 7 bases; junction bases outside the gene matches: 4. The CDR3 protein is CASSPMGLADNEQFF. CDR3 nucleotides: TGTGCCAGCTCACCAATGGGACTAGCGGATAATGAGCAGTTCTTC.

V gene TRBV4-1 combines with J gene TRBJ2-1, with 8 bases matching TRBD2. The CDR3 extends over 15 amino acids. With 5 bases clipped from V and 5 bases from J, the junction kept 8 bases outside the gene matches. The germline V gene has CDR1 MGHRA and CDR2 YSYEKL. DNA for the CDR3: TGCGCCAGCAGCGAAGCGGGACTAGGGGACAATGAGCAGTTCTTC. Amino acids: CASSEAGLGDNEQFF.

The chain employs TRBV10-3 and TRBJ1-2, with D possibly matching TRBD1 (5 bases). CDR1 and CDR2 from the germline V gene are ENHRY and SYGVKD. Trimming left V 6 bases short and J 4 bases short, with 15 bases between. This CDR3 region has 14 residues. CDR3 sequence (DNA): TGTGCCATCAGAGGAGGCAGGGAGGCCTATGGCTACACCTTC. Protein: CAIRGGREAYGYTF.

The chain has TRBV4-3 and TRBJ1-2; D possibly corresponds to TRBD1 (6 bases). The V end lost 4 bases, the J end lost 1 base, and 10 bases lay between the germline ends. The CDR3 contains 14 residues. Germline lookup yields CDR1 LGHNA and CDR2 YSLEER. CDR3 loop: CASSLAGDNYGYTF. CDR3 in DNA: TGCGCCAGCAGCCTCGCAGGGGATAACTATGGCTACACCTTC.